The source of this TCR beta chain is a study of T-cell reconstitution after alpha-beta-depleted transplantation in children (TCRdb year 2016). General notes on the study: Using TCR repertoire profiling, the study quantitatively followed how T-cell immune reconstitution unfolded in children after TCRalphabeta/CD19-depleted allogeneic hematopoietic cell transplantation.

This clonotype was detected only a few times. Its antigen is still unknown. The input lacks base qualities; no much larger clone sits a single base away. Library generation was performed with PCR. TCRdb lists the instrument as Illumina HiSeq 2500. TCR library preparation used molecular barcoding, with unique molecular identifiers applied to normalize quantification of the TCRbeta repertoire. TCRdb trimmed the raw reads at Q25, called clones with MiXCR and kept productive beta chains. Each entry merges the rows of one CDR3 protein and shows their most common DNA and genes. The sample contains about 230,000 distinct CDR3 sequences, 9.7% of them found a single time. The ten largest account for about 5% of the sample. V loses 6 bases of germline sequence and J loses 6 bases, and the interval between the two ends is 18 bases. The cysteine opens and the phenylalanine closes a CDR3 of 14 amino acids. CDR3 DNA only is kept here, 42 bases in frame from base 1. CDR1 and CDR2, looked up from the germline V gene, are MDHEN and SYDVKM.

The sequence came from a human donor who donated a stem cell graft to a child with SCID. The sequences come from PBMCs from the stem cell graft donor, collected from the stem cell graft. The chain is made from TRBV28 and TRBJ2-7; TRBD1 is possibly the D segment (5 matching bases). The CDR3 reads as follows: CASRFRPGPSEQYF. The DNA is TGTGCCAGCAGGTTCCGACCAGGGCCCTCCGAGCAGTACTTC.